The clone carrying this T cell receptor (beta chain) was detected only a few times. TCR beta sequencing was performed on blood CD8+ and CD4+ T cells. Purification of the CD8+ and CD4+ T cells relied on negative isolation, and TEMRA cells underwent FACS enrichment. This CDR3 is 14 amino acids long. V shed 6 bases and J shed 6 bases, with 18 bases lying between them. Germline values: CDR1 MNHEY, CDR2 SVGAGI. This sample was included in a study of CD8 T cells in Susac syndrome. RNA, at about 0.45 to 1 ug, was reverse transcribed with random hexamers. MiXCR was run by TCRdb on the immunoSEQ multiplex PCR reads, yielding one entry per CDR3 protein. The sample holds roughly 190,000 distinct CDR3 sequences, approximately 93% seen once.

Sequenced: CD4+ T cells from PBMCs. The sequence was obtained from a human donor in good health. The rearrangement joins TRBV6-5 to TRBJ2-7, with D possibly matching TRBD1 (6 bases). The CDR3: CASSRKNRASEQYF. CDR3 nucleotide sequence: TGTGCCAGCAGCAGAAAAAACAGGGCAAGCGAGCAGTACTTC.